The clone carrying this T cell receptor (beta chain) was observed once. This sample was taken from a study of CD8+CD57+ T cells in acquired aplastic anemia. The CDR3 contains 14 residues. Trimming removed 2 bases from V and 6 bases from J, with 12 bases in between. Germline CDR1 and CDR2: SGHTA and FQGTGA. CD8+CD57+ cell expansion, shown by flow cytometry, had occurred in the patients selected for sequencing. CDR3 and TCR beta VDJ profiling relied on genomic DNA as the template. TCRdb called the reads again in MiXCR, with one record for every CDR3 protein. The repertoire holds 130,000 or so distinct CDR3 sequences, with roughly 40% as singletons.

This receptor was obtained from a human donor with aplastic anemia. The chain links TRBV7-3 to TRBJ2-3; D is unresolved. Sequenced: sorted CD4+, CD8+, or CD8+CD57+ T cells (not recorded which) from PBMCs. CDR3 amino acids: CASSLQSTADTQYF. The CDR3 DNA sequence: TGTGCCAGCAGCTTACAGTCCACGGCCGATACGCAGTATTTT.